This T cell receptor (beta chain) was documented in a study of CD8 T cells in ankylosing spondylitis. This clonotype was observed a few times. Its antigen is not known. V gave up 4 bases and J gave up 4 bases; unmatched junction bases: 7. From germline, CDR1 is SGHTA and CDR2 FQGTGA. This CDR3 is 15 amino acids long. Study-wide results and limits: Typical of ankylosing spondylitis blood, it appeared, was a TCR beta motif of several highly homologous variants. Enrichment of disease-linked clones was reportedly significant in matched ankylosing spondylitis synovial fluid. Past research had described some motif variants in reactive arthritis synovial fluid and blood.

Making the TCR beta libraries involved quantitative 5'-RACE with molecular barcodes. One entry per CDR3 protein, called by TCRdb with MiXCR from the 5' RACE reads. This sample has 250,000 to 300,000 distinct CDR3 sequences; roughly 20% occur once, and the top ten carry roughly 8%. Sequenced input: blood, either unsorted or a sorted T cell fraction (not recorded which). The chain employs TRBV7-3 and TRBJ2-1, with 7 bases lining up with TRBD2. This clonotype was obtained from a male donor with ankylosing spondylitis or in good health (not recorded which). DNA for the CDR3: TGTGCCAGCAGCTCCAACACGGGACTATACAATGAGCAGTTCTTC. This gives the protein CASSSNTGLYNEQFF. The full variable domain, in which reference TRBV7-3 and TRBJ2-1 provide the parts outside the CDR3, is GAGVSQTPSNKVTEKGKYVELRCDPISGHTALYWYRQSLGQGPEFLIYFQGTGAADDSGLPNDRFFAVRPEGSVSTLKIQRTERGDSAVYLCASSSNTGLYNEQFFGPGTRLTVL.